The clone carrying this TCR beta chain was detected only a few times. The data originate from a study of blood T cell repertoires in COVID-19. Clones were read by immunoSEQ multiplex PCR, and TCRdb kept only the in-frame ones, dropping some. The sample has approximately 150,000 clones, around 82% seen once. Germline lookup yields CDR1 KGHDR and CDR2 SFDVKD. The CDR3 extends over 13 amino acids. The V end lost 3 bases, the J end lost 6 bases, and 10 bases lay between the germline ends. The clonotype was recovered from a man in his sixties with acute or convalescent COVID-19. The chain is built from TRBV24-1 and TRBJ1-1; D is unresolved. What was sequenced was peripheral blood. CDR3 sequence: CATSDALRPEAFF. DNA for the CDR3: TGTGCCACCAGTGATGCTCTGCGGCCTGAAGCTTTCTTT.